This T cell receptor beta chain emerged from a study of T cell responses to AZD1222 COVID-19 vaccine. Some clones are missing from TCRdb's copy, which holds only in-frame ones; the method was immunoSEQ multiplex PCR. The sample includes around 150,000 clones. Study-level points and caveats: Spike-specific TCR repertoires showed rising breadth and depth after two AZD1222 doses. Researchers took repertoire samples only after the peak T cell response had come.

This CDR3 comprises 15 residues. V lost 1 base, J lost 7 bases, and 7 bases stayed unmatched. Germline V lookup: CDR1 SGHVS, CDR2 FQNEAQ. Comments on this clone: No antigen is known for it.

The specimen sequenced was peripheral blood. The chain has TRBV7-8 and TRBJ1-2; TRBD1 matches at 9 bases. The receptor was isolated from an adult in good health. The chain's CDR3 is CASSLVDRGRSGYTF. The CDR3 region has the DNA TGTGCCAGCAGCTTAGTGGACAGGGGCCGGAGTGGCTACACCTTC.